This is a list of T cell receptor beta chains from one sample in a study of CD8+ T cells in alopecia areata. Produced via immunoSEQ multiplex PCR; TCRdb's table is partial and in-frame only. The sample lists about 270,000 clones, about 60% occurring once. The material was CD4+ T cells sorted from blood, obtained at week 52, from a patient treated with tofacitinib. These receptors all come from a human donor with alopecia areata. CDR3s include the opening cysteine and the closing phenylalanine or tryptophan. The order of the fields is V gene, CDR3 length, clone size, J gene, D gene, CDR3 DNA, CDR3 protein. A D gene is named only where the DNA matches it firmly. Rows give clone size only sometimes, using once, few, many, or a class for an expanded clone.

TRBV5-1	16	-	TRBJ1-1	TRBD1	TGCGCCAGCAGCTTAGGGACAGGGGGCACGAACACTGAAGCTTTCTTT	CASSLGTGGTNTEAFF
TRBV14	18	few	TRBJ2-3	TRBD2	TGTGCCAGCAGCCAAGATGGGAAACGGGGGGGCCGTACAGATACGCAGTATTTT	CASSQDGKRGGRTDTQYF
TRBV5-4	15	few	TRBJ2-5	TRBD2	TGTGCCAGCAGCCCGGGCGGGGGGGACCGGGAGACCCAGTACTTC	CASSPGGGDRETQYF
TRBV29-1	12	-	TRBJ1-2	TRBD1	TGCAGCTCCGCCGTGACAGGGAGTGGCTACACCTTC	CSSAVTGSGYTF
TRBV30	13	-	TRBJ1-6	-	TGTGCCTTCGACGGGACGAGTTCTTCACCCCTCCACTTT	CAFDGTSSSPLHF
TRBV7-2	15	-	TRBJ2-3	-	TGTGCCAGCAGCCCAACGACCCAGGGCACAGATACGCAGTATTTT	CASSPTTQGTDTQYF
TRBV29-1	10	-	TRBJ2-1	-	TGCAGCGGGCAGAACAATGAGCAGTTCTTC	CSGQNNEQFF
TRBV7-8	15	-	TRBJ1-2	TRBD1	TGTGCCAGCAGCCAGCCGGGACAGGGTAACTATGGCTACACCTTC	CASSQPGQGNYGYTF
TRBV10-3	15	few	TRBJ1-5	TRBD1	TGTGCCATCAGTGACAGGAGACAGGGGGATCAGCCCCAGCATTTT	CAISDRRQGDQPQHF
TRBV4-1	15	-	TRBJ2-1	TRBD2	TGCGCCAGCAGGTCACTAGCGGGGGGGCCTCATGAGCAGTTCTTC	CASRSLAGGPHEQFF
TRBV9	13	-	TRBJ2-5	-	TGTGCCAGCAGCGGACCAGGGCAAGAGACCCAGTACTTC	CASSGPGQETQYF
TRBV10-3	14	-	TRBJ1-5	TRBD1	TGTGCCATCAGCAGACAGGGTTCCAATCAGCCCCAGCATTTT	CAISRQGSNQPQHF
TRBV15	14	-	TRBJ2-4	-	TGTGCCACCAGCAGAGGAGGGGACGGAAACATTCAGTACTTC	CATSRGGDGNIQYF
TRBV11-2	14	many	TRBJ1-1	-	TGTGCCAGCAGGGCTTTTCCAGGGAACACTGAAGCTTTCTTT	CASRAFPGNTEAFF